One sample yielded the 25 T cell receptor beta chains listed below, sequenced in a study of cytomegalovirus exposure and HLA in healthy donors. Vbeta (60) and Jbeta (13) primers were used in the PCR. Some clones are missing from TCRdb's copy, which holds only in-frame ones; the method was immunoSEQ multiplex PCR. The table counts 45,000 to 50,000 clones; about a sixth lies in the top ten. Material: PBMCs. The source is a male donor in good health and CMV-seronegative.

V and J are TRBV29-1 and TRBJ1-1; the match to TRBD1 covers 7 bases. V lost 6 bases and J lost 3; bases outside the gene matches: 7. The germline CDR1 and CDR2 sequences are SQVTM and ANQGSEA. This CDR3 spans 13 amino acids. CDR3 residues: CSVAIDRDTEAFF. The CDR3 DNA reads TGCAGCGTCGCTATAGACAGGGACACTGAAGCTTTCTTT.

The genes are TRBV30 and TRBJ1-3; 9 bases are a match to TRBD1. The germline V gene has CDR1 GTSNPN and CDR2 SVGIG (reference sequence). With 3 bases clipped from V and 4 bases from J, the junction kept 4 bases outside the gene matches. This CDR3 region has 14 residues. The CDR3 bases are TGTGCCTGGAGCTGGACAGGGGTCGGAAACACCATATATTTT. Its translation: CAWSWTGVGNTIYF.

This sequence joins TRBV2 and TRBJ1-1; the D gene is possibly TRBD1 (5 bases). Between the trimmed V and J ends, which lost 5 bases and 3 bases, there was a span of 10 bases. The V gene's germline CDR1 is SNHLY and CDR2 FYNNEI. CDR3 size: 13 residues. CDR3 nucleotides: TGTGCCAGCAGTCAGGGCCCCCACACTGAAGCTTTCTTT. It codes for CASSQGPHTEAFF.

The rearrangement joins TRBV15 to TRBJ1-1, with D perhaps TRBD1 (5 bases). Germline V CDR1 and CDR2: LNHNV, YYDKDF (reference sequence). V lost 2 bases and J 3 bases, leaving 16 bases between the germline ends. The CDR3 is made up of 16 amino acids. The CDR3 reads CATSRRLGGGDTEAFF. The CDR3 DNA reads as TGTGCCACCAGCAGAAGGCTGGGGGGAGGGGACACTGAAGCTTTCTTT.

The chain joins TRBV4-1 to TRBJ2-7; 7 bases are a match to TRBD1. The V gene's germline CDR1 is MGHRA and CDR2 YSYEKL. Trimming took 0 bases from V and 6 from J; bases not matched to a gene: 11. The CDR3 covers 16 residues. In nucleotides, the CDR3 is TGCGCCAGCAGCCAAGATTCCGGGACAGTTTGGATCGAGCAGTACTTC. This codes for CASSQDSGTVWIEQYF.

The chain combines TRBV18 with TRBJ2-7; 9 positions agree with TRBD1. Trimming took 5 bases from V and 4 from J; bases not matched to a gene: 3. In germline, CDR1 is KGHSH, CDR2 LQKENI. The length of the CDR3 is 13 residues. CDR3 bases: TGTGCCAGCTCAACCGGGACAGGGTACGAGCAGTACTTC. Its protein is CASSTGTGYEQYF.

V usage is TRBV29-1 and J usage is TRBJ2-4; 7 positions match TRBD1. The V and J ends lost 7 bases and 1 base, in that order; junction bases with no gene match: 7. The CDR3 totals 14 residues. Germline loops: CDR1 SQVTM, CDR2 ANQGSEA. CDR3 bases: TGCAGCGCCACAGGGGTCGGGGCCAAAAACATTCAGTACTTC. This codes for CSATGVGAKNIQYF. The full variable domain, in which reference TRBV29-1 and TRBJ2-4 provide the parts outside the CDR3, is SAVISQKPSRDICQRGTSLTIQCQVDSQVTMMFWYRQQPGQSLTLIATANQGSEATYESGFVIDKFPISRPNLTFSTLTVSNMSPEDSSIYLCSATGVGAKNIQYFGAGTRLSVL.

This chain connects TRBV25-1 to TRBJ2-7; weak D call: TRBD1 (6 bases). The V and J ends lost 4 bases and 4 bases respectively, with 17 bases between them. The CDR3 covers 15 residues. From germline, CDR1 is MGHDK and CDR2 SYGVNS. For the CDR3, the DNA is TGTGCCAGCAGTGTCCCCTGGCAGGGGCGATACGAGCAGTACTTC. Translation gives CASSVPWQGRYEQYF.

The chain employs TRBV6-5 and TRBJ1-1; weak D call: TRBD1 (5 bases). The CDR3 runs 15 residues. V shed 2 bases and J shed 6 bases, with 16 bases lying between them. Germline loops: CDR1 MNHEY, CDR2 SVGAGI. CDR3: CASSYGTPSASEAFF. CDR3 nucleotides: TGTGCCAGCAGTTACGGGACTCCTTCCGCCTCTGAAGCTTTCTTT.

V is TRBV25-1 and J is TRBJ1-3; 9 bases fit TRBD1. V lost 0 bases to trimming and J lost 2 bases; unmatched junction nucleotides: 5. The CDR3 is made up of 17 amino acids. Germline CDR1 and CDR2: MGHDK and SYGVNS. The CDR3: CASSEYRTGAAGNTIYF. The CDR3 DNA is TGTGCCAGCAGTGAATATCGGACAGGGGCCGCTGGAAACACCATATATTTT.

The CDR3, as DNA: TGTGCCTGGAGTGCCGCGCGGGTTGGCTCACCCCTCCACTTT. It is translated as CAWSAARVGSPLHF. This sequence joins TRBV30 and TRBJ1-6; D call uncertain. There are 14 residues in the CDR3. Germline V CDR1 and CDR2: GTSNPN, SVGIG (reference sequence). V gave up 1 base and J gave up 10 bases, with 14 bases separating them.

The rearrangement uses TRBV18 and TRBJ1-5, with 8 positions matching TRBD1. With V trimmed by 4 bases and J by 0 bases, 8 bases remained unmatched. The germline CDR1 and CDR2 sequences are KGHSH and LQKENI. The CDR3 has 17 residues. DNA for the CDR3: TGTGCCAGCTCACTCCGGGACAGGAGTAATAGCAATCAGCCCCAGCATTTT. Translation gives CASSLRDRSNSNQPQHF.

The CDR3 spells CASSLAGGMETQYF. CDR3 in DNA: TGCGCCAGCAGCTTGGCCGGGGGAATGGAGACCCAGTACTTC. The rearrangement joins TRBV5-1 to TRBJ2-5; TRBD2 might be the D (6 bases). Germline V gene lookup returns CDR1 SGHRS and CDR2 YFSETQ. Trimming left V 0 bases short and J 5 bases short, with 11 bases between. The CDR3 extends over 14 amino acids.

The V gene is TRBV29-1, the J gene TRBJ2-7; 8 nucleotides agree with TRBD1. Losses at the gene ends were 4 bases for V and 6 bases for J; bases not matched to a gene: 5. CDR1 and CDR2 (germline): SQVTM, ANQGSEA. The CDR3 totals 12 residues. The CDR3 here is CSVADRVPEQYF. In DNA form, the CDR3 reads TGCAGCGTTGCGGACAGGGTGCCCGAGCAGTACTTC.

This chain connects TRBV13 to TRBJ1-2; 10 positions match TRBD1. In germline, CDR1 is PRHDT, CDR2 FYEKMQ (reference sequence). This CDR3 has 15 amino acids. With V trimmed by 6 bases and J by 3 bases, 7 bases remained unmatched. The CDR3 nucleotides are TGTGCCAGCAGGGAACCCGGGACAGGGGACTATGGCTACACCTTC. Amino acids: CASREPGTGDYGYTF. Together with reference TRBV13 and TRBJ1-2, the CDR3 gives the full variable domain: AAGVIQSPRHLIKEKRETATLKCYPIPRHDTVYWYQQGPGQDPQFLISFYEKMQSDKGSIPDRFSAQQFSDYHSELNMSSLELGDSALYFCASREPGTGDYGYTFGSGTRLTVV.

The J gene is TRBJ2-7, the V gene TRBV2; D not resolved. This CDR3 contains 12 residues. Trimming left V 4 bases short and J 2 bases short, with 6 bases between. Germline CDR1 SNHLY, CDR2 FYNNEI. The CDR3 reads CASSVFTYEQYF. CDR3 nucleotide sequence: TGTGCCAGCAGTGTCTTTACCTACGAGCAGTACTTC. The variable domain in full, completed from reference TRBV2 and TRBJ2-7, reads EPEVTQTPSHQVTQMGQEVILRCVPISNHLYFYWYRQILGQKVEFLVSFYNNEISEKSEIFDDQFSVERPDGSNFTLKIRSTKLEDSAMYFCASSVFTYEQYFGPGTRLTVT.

This rearrangement joins TRBV6-1 to TRBJ1-5, with D possibly TRBD1 on 5 matching bases. CDR1 and CDR2 from the germline V gene are MNHNS and SASEGT. This CDR3 comprises 13 residues. V lost 6 bases to trimming and J lost 4 bases, with 10 bases between them. The CDR3 DNA reads as TGTGCCAGCAGGCCCAGGGAAAATCAGCCCCAGCATTTT. Its protein is CASRPRENQPQHF.

This rearrangement joins TRBV9 to TRBJ1-2, with unresolved D. This CDR3 has 13 residues. V shed 6 bases and J shed 5 bases, with 14 bases lying between them. CDR1 and CDR2 (germline): SGDLS, YYNGEE. Here the CDR3 DNA reads TGTGCCAGCACCAAAGGTGGGGAGTATGGCTACACCTTC. This gives the protein CASTKGGEYGYTF.

The V and J genes are TRBV30 and TRBJ1-2; TRBD1 is a possible D gene (5 bases). Trimming took 0 bases from V and 8 from J, leaving 16 bases between them. Looked up from germline, CDR1 is GTSNPN and CDR2 is SVGIG (reference sequence). The CDR3 length is 14 residues. The CDR3 spells CAWSVSARVRGYTF. The CDR3 DNA follows: TGTGCCTGGAGTGTATCAGCCAGGGTACGGGGCTACACCTTC.

The chain links TRBV7-9 to TRBJ1-2, with D perhaps matching TRBD1 (5 bases). V shed 4 bases and J shed 2 bases, with 17 bases lying between them. Germline V gene lookup returns CDR1 SEHNR and CDR2 FQNEAQ (reference sequence). The CDR3 sequence is 16 residues long. The CDR3 DNA is TGTGCCAGCAGCTCCAGGGAGGATCGGATCAACTATGGCTACACCTTC. As protein: CASSSREDRINYGYTF.

Worth noting for this clone: An end of the junction differs from the germline gene, which may be a read error. The rearrangement joins TRBV7-7 to TRBJ1-1; TRBD1 aligns across 8 bases. There are 13 residues in the CDR3. Germline V lookup: CDR1 SSHAT, CDR2 FNYEAQ (reference sequence). The CDR3 is CASSSGQGQQAFF. CDR3 nucleotides: TGTGCTAGCAGCTCCGGACAGGGCCAACAAGCTTTCTTT.

The chain employs TRBV9 and TRBJ2-3; possible D gene TRBD2, 6 bases. V dropped 0 bases and J dropped 7 bases, with 15 bases sitting between them. There are 15 residues in the CDR3. CDR1 SGDLS and CDR2 YYNGEE come from the germline V gene. This CDR3 is CASSVVGGSGHTQYF. The CDR3 DNA is TGTGCCAGCAGCGTAGTAGGAGGGAGCGGCCATACGCAGTATTTT.

The chain uses TRBV7-9 and TRBJ2-7; 8 positions agree with TRBD1. The CDR3 sequence is 17 residues long. The germline CDR1 and CDR2 sequences are SEHNR and FQNEAQ (reference sequence). The V segment lost 1 base and the J segment 0 bases; nucleotides outside the gene matches: 8. The CDR3 DNA reads TGTGCCAGCAGCTTAGAAGAATGGGACAGGAGCTCCTACGAGCAGTACTTC. This codes for CASSLEEWDRSSYEQYF.

The chain uses TRBV6-5 and TRBJ1-2; TRBD1 aligns across 10 bases. The V segment lost 6 bases and the J segment 6 bases; nucleotides outside the gene matches: 4. The CDR3 is 13 amino acids. Per germline, CDR1 MNHEY and CDR2 SVGAGI. CDR3 sequence: CASRKGQGHGYTF. The DNA for the CDR3 is TGTGCCAGCAGGAAGGGACAGGGGCATGGCTACACCTTC.

The chain uses TRBV6-6 and TRBJ1-2; D is perhaps TRBD1 (5 bases). CDR1 and CDR2 from the germline V gene are MNHNY and SVGAGI (reference sequence). The CDR3 totals 15 residues. The ends were cut back, 5 bases at V and 4 bases at J, with 17 bases in the middle. Written as DNA, the CDR3 is TGTGCCAGCAGTCCCCTTGGGGAGGGACCCTATGGCTACACCTTC. It translates to CASSPLGEGPYGYTF.